This is a list of T cell receptor beta chains from one sample in a study of human T cells and chemical hapten exposure. Using its own MiXCR run on the RACE reads, TCRdb lists one record per CDR3 protein. This sample has roughly 380,000 distinct CDR3 sequences, with less than 6.5% found just once. The sequenced sample was whole blood, obtained in connection with sensitization to the hapten diphenylcyclopropenone (DPC). All receptors derive from a woman aged 50 to 60 with alopecia areata. Some clones in this sample may be carry-over from other donors' samples. The CDR3 runs from the conserved cysteine through the conserved F or W. D genes are given only for firm matches. Clone size is stated in some rows and not others, as once, few, many or a class when expanded.

V: TRBV7-6; size: many; J: TRBJ2-7; length: 13; D: NA; CDR3: CASSLAGQYEQYF; DNA: TGTGCCAGCAGCTTAGCGGGGCAGTACGAGCAGTACTTC
V: TRBV6-2/TRBV6-3; size: NA; J: TRBJ1-5; length: 18; D: NA; CDR3: CASSYGPGEPYSNQPQHF; DNA: TGTGCCAGCAGTTACGGACCGGGGGAGCCTTATAGCAATCAGCCCCAGCATTTT
V: TRBV5-1; size: many; J: TRBJ1-2; length: 15; D: NA; CDR3: CASSLGGIPNYGYTF; DNA: TGCGCCAGCAGCTTGGGCGGGATCCCTAACTATGGCTACACCTTC
V: TRBV20-1; size: many; J: TRBJ2-7; length: 14; D: TRBD1; CDR3: CSARPGTGKFEQYF; DNA: TGCAGTGCGAGACCCGGGACAGGGAAATTCGAGCAGTACTTC
V: TRBV6-2/TRBV6-3; size: many; J: TRBJ2-1; length: 15; D: TRBD2; CDR3: CASSSGLAGIYEQFF; DNA: TGTGCCAGCAGTTCGGGACTAGCGGGAATTTATGAGCAGTTCTTC
V: TRBV15; size: NA; J: TRBJ1-1; length: 15; D: NA; CDR3: CATSRDLQGKGEAFF; DNA: TGTGCCACCAGCAGAGATCTCCAGGGGAAGGGTGAAGCTTTCTTT
V: TRBV3-1; size: NA; J: TRBJ2-7; length: 15; D: NA; CDR3: CASSLRSTGTYEQYF; DNA: TGTGCCAGCAGCCTAAGGAGTACGGGAACCTACGAGCAGTACTTC
V: TRBV6-2/TRBV6-3; size: many; J: TRBJ2-2; length: 14; D: NA; CDR3: CASSYTGWTGELFF; DNA: TGTGCCAGCAGTTACACAGGGTGGACCGGGGAGCTGTTTTTT
V: TRBV5-1; size: many; J: TRBJ2-5; length: 14; D: TRBD1; CDR3: CASSRDSSQETQYF; DNA: TGCGCCAGCAGTAGGGACAGCTCCCAAGAGACCCAGTACTTC
V: TRBV5-5; size: many; J: TRBJ2-3; length: 17; D: TRBD2; CDR3: CASSLPSGLAGGDTQYF; DNA: TGTGCCAGCAGCTTGCCTAGCGGACTAGCGGGAGGAGATACGCAGTATTTT